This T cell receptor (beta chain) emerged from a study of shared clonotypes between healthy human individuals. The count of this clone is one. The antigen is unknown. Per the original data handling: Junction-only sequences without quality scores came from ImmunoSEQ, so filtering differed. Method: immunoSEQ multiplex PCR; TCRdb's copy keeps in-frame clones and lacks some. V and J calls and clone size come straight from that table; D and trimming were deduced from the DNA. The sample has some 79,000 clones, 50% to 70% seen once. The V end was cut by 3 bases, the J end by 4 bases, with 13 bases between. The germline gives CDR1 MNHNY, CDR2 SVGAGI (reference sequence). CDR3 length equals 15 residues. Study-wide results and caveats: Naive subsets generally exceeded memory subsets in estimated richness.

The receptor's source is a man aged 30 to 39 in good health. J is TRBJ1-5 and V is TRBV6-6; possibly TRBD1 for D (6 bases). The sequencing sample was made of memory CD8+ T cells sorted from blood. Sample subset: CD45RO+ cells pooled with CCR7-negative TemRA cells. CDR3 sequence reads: CASSYSGAENQPQHF. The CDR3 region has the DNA TGTGCCAGCAGTTATTCAGGGGCCGAAAATCAGCCCCAGCATTTT.